A selection of T cell receptor beta chains follows, all from one sample in a study of shared clonotypes between healthy human individuals. The protocol was immunoSEQ multiplex PCR, while the TCRdb copy is restricted to in-frame clones and leaves out a portion. The sample holds some 2,000,000 clones, over 85% seen once. Sequenced input: naive CD4+ T cells sorted from blood. The source is a man younger than 35 in good health. Both conserved end residues are part of each CDR3. A D gene is named only where the DNA matches it firmly. The listing skips clone size in some rows; elsewhere it reads once, few, many or a size class.

NA	TRBV5-1	NA	TRBJ2-7	CASSLNTNYEQYF	TGCGCCAGCAGCTTGAACACGAACTACGAGCAGTACTTC
once	TRBV6-1	NA	TRBJ2-1	CATQPSYNEQFF	TGTGCCACCCAGCCCTCTTACAATGAGCAGTTCTTC
NA	TRBV6-1	NA	TRBJ1-1	CASSLQGFEAFF	TGTGCCAGCAGCCTACAGGGATTTGAAGCTTTCTTT
NA	TRBV27	NA	TRBJ2-3	CASSLFVRGDTQYF	TGTGCCAGCAGTTTGTTCGTTCGTGGGGATACGCAGTATTTT
NA	TRBV30	TRBD1	TRBJ2-5	CAWSVTRGLPETQYF	TGTGCCTGGAGTGTAACGAGGGGGCTCCCAGAGACCCAGTACTTC
NA	TRBV28	NA	TRBJ1-1	CASRGTLNTEAFF	TGTGCCAGCAGAGGGACACTCAACACTGAAGCTTTCTTT
NA	TRBV19	TRBD1	TRBJ1-2	CASSTSRPGQGNYGYTF	TGTGCCAGTAGTACAAGTAGGCCCGGACAGGGGAACTATGGCTACACCTTC
NA	TRBV5-6	NA	TRBJ1-1	CASSWGPQNTEAFF	TGTGCCAGCAGCTGGGGACCGCAGAACACTGAAGCTTTCTTT
NA	TRBV5-4	NA	TRBJ2-5	CASSLRQQETQYF	TGTGCCAGCAGCTTGAGGCAGCAAGAGACCCAGTACTTC
NA	TRBV6-5	TRBD2	TRBJ2-7	CASGRLAGDYEQYF	TGTGCCAGCGGCAGACTAGCGGGGGACTACGAGCAGTACTTC
once	TRBV6-6	TRBD2	TRBJ2-7	CASSSSGASSYEQYF	TGTGCCAGCAGCTCTAGCGGGGCGAGCTCCTACGAGCAGTACTTC
NA	TRBV19	TRBD1	TRBJ2-7	CASSIAQGSYEQYF	TGTGCCAGTAGTATTGCACAGGGGAGCTACGAGCAGTACTTC
NA	TRBV18	NA	TRBJ2-7	CASSPQSAFYEQYF	TGTGCCAGCTCCCCACAGAGTGCTTTCTACGAGCAGTACTTC
NA	TRBV4-1	TRBD1	TRBJ2-5	CASSQDGAGGETQYF	TGCGCCAGCAGCCAAGATGGAGCAGGGGGAGAGACCCAGTACTTC
NA	TRBV18	NA	TRBJ2-7	CASSPIWGANYEQYF	TGTGCCAGCTCACCAATCTGGGGGGCGAACTACGAGCAGTACTTC
once	TRBV6-1	TRBD2	TRBJ2-1	CASSGPLGTSGRGEQFF	TGTGCCAGCAGTGGCCCCCTTGGGACTAGCGGGAGGGGGGAGCAGTTCTTC
NA	TRBV5-1	TRBD2	TRBJ2-1	CASSLADSGEEQFF	TGCGCCAGCAGCTTGGCCGACAGCGGGGAGGAGCAGTTCTTC
NA	TRBV6-1	NA	TRBJ2-7	CASTRIEGVEQYF	TGTGCCAGCACCCGGATTGAGGGGGTCGAGCAGTACTTC
NA	TRBV9	TRBD1	TRBJ2-7	CASSSRDSVSYEQYF	TGTGCCAGCAGCTCCCGGGACAGTGTCTCCTACGAGCAGTACTTC
NA	TRBV11-2	NA	TRBJ2-1	CASSLSRDNEQFF	TGTGCCAGCAGCTTATCTCGAGACAATGAGCAGTTCTTC
NA	TRBV19	TRBD2	TRBJ2-3	CASSMFLSLAGAGGTDTQYF	TGTGCCAGTAGTATGTTCCTTTCGCTAGCGGGGGCTGGGGGCACAGATACGCAGTATTTT
NA	TRBV6-1	NA	TRBJ2-5	CASTWQGINPQYF	TGTGCCAGCACGTGGCAGGGTATTAATCCCCAGTACTTC
NA	TRBV6-8	NA	TRBJ2-7	CAVGELQYF	TGTGCTGTTGGAGAGCTTCAGTACTTC
NA	TRBV5-6	TRBD1	TRBJ1-2	CASSLGTGGTGYTF	TGTGCCAGCAGCCTCGGGACAGGGGGAACTGGCTACACCTTC
NA	TRBV18	NA	TRBJ1-3	CASSPDRTVGATIYF	TGTGCCAGCTCGCCCGACAGAACAGTCGGGGCCACCATATATTTT
NA	TRBV5-1	TRBD1	TRBJ1-2	CASSLLGQGVEGYTF	TGCGCCAGCAGCTTGCTGGGACAGGGAGTAGAAGGCTACACCTTC
NA	TRBV4-1	TRBD1	TRBJ1-2	CASSQLTGGYGYTF	TGCGCCAGCAGCCAATTGACAGGGGGATATGGCTACACCTTC
NA	TRBV21-1	NA	TRBJ2-7	CASSYIGTGGSYEQYF	TGTGCCAGCAGCTATATTGGGACAGGGGGCTCCTACGAGCAGTACTTC
NA	TRBV6-6	NA	TRBJ2-7	CASSYSPTQRTEYF	TGTGCCAGCAGTTACTCCCCGACCCAGAGGACGGAGTACTTC
NA	TRBV7-2	NA	TRBJ1-5	CASSQGGSNQPQHF	TGTGCCAGCAGCCAAGGAGGCAGCAATCAGCCCCAGCATTTT
NA	TRBV7-2	TRBD1	TRBJ1-4	CASSYVTGTANEKLFF	TGTGCCAGCAGCTACGTGACCGGGACAGCGAATGAAAAACTGTTTTTT
NA	TRBV25-1	NA	TRBJ2-7	CASSRRGDEQYF	TGTGCCAGCAGTCGCAGGGGTGACGAGCAGTACTTC
NA	TRBV7-9	NA	TRBJ2-3	CASSLVWGSTDTQYF	TGTGCCAGCAGCTTAGTGTGGGGAAGCACAGATACGCAGTATTTT
once	TRBV10-3	NA	TRBJ2-3	CAINRTPSTDTQYF	TGTGCCATCAACCGGACACCGAGCACAGATACGCAGTATTTT
NA	TRBV9	NA	TRBJ2-3	CASSIRGSTDTQYF	TGTGCCAGCAGCATCAGGGGTAGCACAGATACGCAGTATTTT
NA	TRBV6-5	TRBD1	TRBJ1-5	CASSSYRGGNQPQHF	TGTGCCAGCAGTTCCTACAGGGGTGGCAATCAGCCCCAGCATTTT
NA	TRBV28	NA	TRBJ2-5	CGSLGQIVETQYF	TGTGGGTCGCTGGGGCAGATTGTGGAGACCCAGTACTTC
NA	TRBV18	TRBD1	TRBJ1-1	CASSLGQGRTENTEAFF	TGTGCCAGCTCACTGGGACAGGGGAGAACAGAGAACACTGAAGCTTTCTTT
NA	TRBV5-6	NA	TRBJ1-2	CASNGGRFYGYTF	TGTGCCAGCAATGGGGGGCGCTTCTATGGCTACACCTTC
NA	TRBV6-1	TRBD1	TRBJ2-7	CASNPGQASSYEQYF	TGTGCCAGCAACCCGGGACAGGCTAGCTCCTACGAGCAGTACTTC
NA	TRBV7-8	NA	TRBJ2-7	CASSRLDRPYEQYF	TGTGCCAGCAGCCGTCTGGACCGCCCCTACGAGCAGTACTTC